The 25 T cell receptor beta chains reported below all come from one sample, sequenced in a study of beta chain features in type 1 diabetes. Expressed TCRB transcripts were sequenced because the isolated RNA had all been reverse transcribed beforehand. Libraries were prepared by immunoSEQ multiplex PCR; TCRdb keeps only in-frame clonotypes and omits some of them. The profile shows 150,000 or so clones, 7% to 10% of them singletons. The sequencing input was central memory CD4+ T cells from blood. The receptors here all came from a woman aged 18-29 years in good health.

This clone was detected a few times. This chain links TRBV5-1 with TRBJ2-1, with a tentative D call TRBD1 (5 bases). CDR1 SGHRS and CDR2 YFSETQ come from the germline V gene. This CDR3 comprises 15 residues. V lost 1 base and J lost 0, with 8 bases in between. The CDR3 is CASSLLGDSYNEQFF. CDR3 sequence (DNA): TGCGCCAGCAGCTTGCTAGGGGACTCCTACAATGAGCAGTTCTTC.

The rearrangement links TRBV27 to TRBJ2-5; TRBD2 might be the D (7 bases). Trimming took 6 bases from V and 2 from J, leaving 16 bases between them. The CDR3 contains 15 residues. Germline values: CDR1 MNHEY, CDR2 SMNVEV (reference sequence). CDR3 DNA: TGTGCCAGCAGGCGCGGGGGCAGGTTGCAAGAGACCCAGTACTTC. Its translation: CASRRGGRLQETQYF.

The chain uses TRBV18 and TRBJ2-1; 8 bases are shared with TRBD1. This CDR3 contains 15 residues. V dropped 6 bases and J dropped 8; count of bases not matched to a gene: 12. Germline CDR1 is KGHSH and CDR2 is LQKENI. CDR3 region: CASSAQGARVDEQFF. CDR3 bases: TGTGCCAGCTCGGCCCAGGGGGCGCGAGTCGATGAGCAGTTCTTC.

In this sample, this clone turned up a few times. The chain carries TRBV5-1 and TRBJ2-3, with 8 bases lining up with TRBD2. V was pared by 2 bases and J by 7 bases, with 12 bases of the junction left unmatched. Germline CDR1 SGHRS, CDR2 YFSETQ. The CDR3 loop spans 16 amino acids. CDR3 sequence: CASSFLAGPTTHTQYF. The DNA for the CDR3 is TGCGCCAGCAGCTTTCTAGCGGGCCCGACCACTCATACGCAGTATTTT.

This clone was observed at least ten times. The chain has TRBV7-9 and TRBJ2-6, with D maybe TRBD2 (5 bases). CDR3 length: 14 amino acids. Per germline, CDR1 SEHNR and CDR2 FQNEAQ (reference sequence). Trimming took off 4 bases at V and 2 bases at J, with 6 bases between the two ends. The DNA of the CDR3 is TGTGCCAGCAGCTATAGCGCTGGGGCCAACGTCCTGACTTTC. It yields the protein CASSYSAGANVLTF.

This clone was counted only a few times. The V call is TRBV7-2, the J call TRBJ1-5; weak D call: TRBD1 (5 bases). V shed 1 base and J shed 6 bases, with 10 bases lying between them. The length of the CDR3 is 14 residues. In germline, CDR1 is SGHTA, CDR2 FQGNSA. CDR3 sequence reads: CASSLGWQGQPQHF. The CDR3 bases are TGTGCCAGCAGCTTAGGGTGGCAGGGTCAGCCCCAGCATTTT.

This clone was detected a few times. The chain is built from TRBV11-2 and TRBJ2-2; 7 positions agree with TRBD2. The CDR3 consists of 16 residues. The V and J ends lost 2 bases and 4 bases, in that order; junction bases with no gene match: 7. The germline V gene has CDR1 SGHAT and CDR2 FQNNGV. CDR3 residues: CASSLLGTTFTGELFF. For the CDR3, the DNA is TGTGCCAGCAGCTTATTGGGGACTACCTTCACCGGGGAGCTGTTTTTT. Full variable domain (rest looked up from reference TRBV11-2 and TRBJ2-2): EAGVAQSPRYKIIEKRQSVAFWCNPISGHATLYWYQQILGQGPKLLIQFQNNGVVDDSQLPKDRFSAERLKGVDSTLKIQPAKLEDSAVYLCASSLLGTTFTGELFFGEGSRLTVL.

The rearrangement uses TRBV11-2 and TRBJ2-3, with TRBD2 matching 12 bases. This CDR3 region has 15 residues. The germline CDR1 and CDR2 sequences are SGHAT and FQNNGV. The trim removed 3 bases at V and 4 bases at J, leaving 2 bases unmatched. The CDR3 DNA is TGTGCCAGCAGCTTGACTAGCGGGAGAGCAGATACGCAGTATTTT. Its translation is CASSLTSGRADTQYF.

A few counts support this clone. The CDR3 DNA reads as TGCGCCAGCAGCTTGGAACCGGGGGCAGATACGCAGTATTTT. Protein product: CASSLEPGADTQYF. V and J are TRBV5-1 and TRBJ2-3; D possibly corresponds to TRBD2 (6 bases). V lost 0 bases, J lost 4 bases, and 9 bases lay in between. CDR3 length: 14 residues. Per the germline V gene, CDR1 is SGHRS and CDR2 is YFSETQ.

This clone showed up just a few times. The DNA for the CDR3 is TGCGCCAGCAGCCCCGGTGCAGGGGGCTCGGGCACAGATACGCAGTATTTT. Residues: CASSPGAGGSGTDTQYF. J is TRBJ2-3 and V is TRBV4-1; 8 bases map to TRBD1. This CDR3 comprises 17 residues. V lost 4 bases to trimming and J lost 1 base; unmatched junction nucleotides: 10. Germline V gene data show CDR1 as MGHRA and CDR2 as YSYEKL.

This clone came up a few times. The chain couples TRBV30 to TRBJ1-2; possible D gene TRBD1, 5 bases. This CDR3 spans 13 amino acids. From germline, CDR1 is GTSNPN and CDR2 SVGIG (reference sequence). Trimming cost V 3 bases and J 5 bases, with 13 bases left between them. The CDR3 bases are TGTGCCTGGAGAGGAGGAGGGACGTATGGCTACACCTTC. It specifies CAWRGGGTYGYTF.

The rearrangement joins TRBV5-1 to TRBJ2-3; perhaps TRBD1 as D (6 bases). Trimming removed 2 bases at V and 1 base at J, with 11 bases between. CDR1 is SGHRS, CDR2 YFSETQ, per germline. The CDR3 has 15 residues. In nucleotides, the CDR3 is TGCGCCAGCAGCTTACAGGCAGGGGGCACAGATACGCAGTATTTT. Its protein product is CASSLQAGGTDTQYF.

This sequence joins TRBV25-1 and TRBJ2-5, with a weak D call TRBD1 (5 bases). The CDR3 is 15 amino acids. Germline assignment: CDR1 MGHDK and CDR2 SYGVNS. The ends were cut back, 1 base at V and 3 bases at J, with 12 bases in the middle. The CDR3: CASSEWVGDKETQYF. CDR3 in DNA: TGTGCCAGCAGTGAATGGGTAGGGGATAAAGAGACCCAGTACTTC.

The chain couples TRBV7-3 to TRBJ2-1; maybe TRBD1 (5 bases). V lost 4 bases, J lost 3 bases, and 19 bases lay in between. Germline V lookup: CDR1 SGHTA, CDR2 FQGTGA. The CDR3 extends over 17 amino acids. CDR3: CASSSLGVKAGYNEQFF. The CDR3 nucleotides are TGTGCCAGCAGCTCCTTAGGGGTCAAAGCAGGCTACAATGAGCAGTTCTTC.

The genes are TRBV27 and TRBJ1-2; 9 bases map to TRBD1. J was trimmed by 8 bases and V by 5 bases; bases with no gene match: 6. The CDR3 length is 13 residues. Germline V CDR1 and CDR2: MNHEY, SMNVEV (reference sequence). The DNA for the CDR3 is TGTGCCAGCAGTCCGAACAGGGGGCCAGGCTACACCTTC. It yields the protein CASSPNRGPGYTF.

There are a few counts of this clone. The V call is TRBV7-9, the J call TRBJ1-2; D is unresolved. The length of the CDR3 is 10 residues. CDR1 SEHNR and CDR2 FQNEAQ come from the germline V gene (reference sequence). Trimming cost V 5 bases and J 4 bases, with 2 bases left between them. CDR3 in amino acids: CASSLYGYTF. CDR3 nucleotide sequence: TGTGCCAGCAGCCTCTATGGCTACACCTTC.

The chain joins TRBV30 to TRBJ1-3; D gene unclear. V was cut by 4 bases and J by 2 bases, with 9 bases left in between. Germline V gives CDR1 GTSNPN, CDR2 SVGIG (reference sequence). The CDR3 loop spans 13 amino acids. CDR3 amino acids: CAWTRVTGNTIYF. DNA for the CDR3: TGTGCCTGGACTCGGGTAACTGGAAACACCATATATTTT. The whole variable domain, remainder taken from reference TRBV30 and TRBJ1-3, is SQTIHQWPATLVQPVGSPLSLECTVEGTSNPNLYWYRQAAGRGLQLLFYSVGIGQISSEVPQNLSASRPQDRQFILSSKKLLLSDSGFYLCAWTRVTGNTIYFGEGSWLTVV.

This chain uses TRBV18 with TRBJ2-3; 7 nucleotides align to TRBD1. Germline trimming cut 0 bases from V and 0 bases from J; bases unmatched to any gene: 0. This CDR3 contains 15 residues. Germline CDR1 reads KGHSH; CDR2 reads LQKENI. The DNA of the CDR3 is TGTGCCAGCTCACCACCGGGACAGAGCACAGATACGCAGTATTTT. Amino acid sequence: CASSPPGQSTDTQYF.

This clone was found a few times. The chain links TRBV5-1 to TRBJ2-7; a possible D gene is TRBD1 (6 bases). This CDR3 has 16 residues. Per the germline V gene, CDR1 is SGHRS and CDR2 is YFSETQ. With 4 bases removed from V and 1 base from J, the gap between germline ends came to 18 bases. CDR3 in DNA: TGCGCCAGCAGCGTGTGGTCAGGACAGCAATCCTACGAGCAGTACTTC. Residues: CASSVWSGQQSYEQYF. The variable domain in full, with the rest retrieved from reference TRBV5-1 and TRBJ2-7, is KAGVTQTPRYLIKTRGQQVTLSCSPISGHRSVSWYQQTPGQGLQFLFEYFSETQRNKGNFPGRFSGRQFSNSRSEMNVSTLELGDSALYLCASSVWSGQQSYEQYFGPGTRLTVT.

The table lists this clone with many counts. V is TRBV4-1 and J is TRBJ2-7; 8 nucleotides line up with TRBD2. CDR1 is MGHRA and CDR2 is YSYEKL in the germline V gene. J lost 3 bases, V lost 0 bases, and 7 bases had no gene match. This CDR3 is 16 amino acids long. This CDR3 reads CASSQDRTSSIYEQYF. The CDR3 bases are TGCGCCAGCAGCCAAGATCGGACTAGCTCCATCTACGAGCAGTACTTC.

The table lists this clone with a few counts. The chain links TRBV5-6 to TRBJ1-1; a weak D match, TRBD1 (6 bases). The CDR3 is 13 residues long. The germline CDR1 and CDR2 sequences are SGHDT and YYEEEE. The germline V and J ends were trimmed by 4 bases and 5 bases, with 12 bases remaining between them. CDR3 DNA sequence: TGTGCCAGCAGCCTTAGGGGGGGGACTGAAGCTTTCTTT. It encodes CASSLRGGTEAFF.

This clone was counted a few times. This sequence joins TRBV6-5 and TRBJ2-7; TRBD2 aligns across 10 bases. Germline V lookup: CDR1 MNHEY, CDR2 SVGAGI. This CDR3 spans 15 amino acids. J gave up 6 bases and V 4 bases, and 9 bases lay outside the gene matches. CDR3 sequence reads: CASSSSGLALREQYF. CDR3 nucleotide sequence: TGTGCCAGCAGTTCGTCGGGACTAGCGTTACGCGAGCAGTACTTC.

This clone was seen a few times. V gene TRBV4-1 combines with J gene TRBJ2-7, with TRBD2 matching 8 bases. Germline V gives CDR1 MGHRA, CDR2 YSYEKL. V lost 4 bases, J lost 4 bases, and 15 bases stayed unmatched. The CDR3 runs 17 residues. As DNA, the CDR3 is TGCGCCAGCAGCCGTCGCCTACTAGCGGAGCCGGGTTACGAGCAGTACTTC. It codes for CASSRRLLAEPGYEQYF.

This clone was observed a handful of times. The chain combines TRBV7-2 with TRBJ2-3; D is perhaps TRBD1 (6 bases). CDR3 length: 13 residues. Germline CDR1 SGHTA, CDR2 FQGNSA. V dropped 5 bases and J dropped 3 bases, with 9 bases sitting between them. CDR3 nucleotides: TGTGCCAGCAGCCGACAGGCGACAGATACGCAGTATTTT. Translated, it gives CASSRQATDTQYF.

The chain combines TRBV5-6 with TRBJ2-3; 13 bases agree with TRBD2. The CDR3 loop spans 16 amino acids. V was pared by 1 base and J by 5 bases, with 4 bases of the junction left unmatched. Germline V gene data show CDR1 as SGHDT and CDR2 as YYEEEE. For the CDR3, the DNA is TGTGCCAGCAGCTTGACTAGCGGGAGGGCCGGAGATACGCAGTATTTT. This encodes CASSLTSGRAGDTQYF.